This T cell receptor beta chain was identified in a study of yellow fever vaccine responses in identical twins (dated by TCRdb to the late 2010s). A note on the overall study: Focusing on identical twins, the study followed the T cell clones that responded to the vaccine, and did so with precision. General conclusions and limits of the study: The T cell response to vaccination in identical twins was reported by the authors to appear partly convergent and partly personalized.

This clonotype was found a few times. Its antigen is unknown. No base quality information exists; no much larger clone differs at one position. V and J lose 1 base and 6 bases, and a span of 2 bases separates them. The cysteine opens and the phenylalanine closes a CDR3 of 11 amino acids. Kept here is only the CDR3 DNA, which spans 33 bases and is read in frame from base 1. In the germline V gene, CDR1 corresponds to SGHNT and CDR2 to YENEEA. Library preparation used RT-PCR. The sequencer was an Illumina HiSeq 2500. TCRdb reworked the public reads: Q25 trimming with fastp, MiXCR clone assembly, productive beta chains retained. Rows merge per CDR3 protein into single entries with the most common DNA and genes. The sample includes about 2,500 distinct CDR3 sequences, with 83% observed a single time. Together, the top ten hold around 4% of the sample.

The sequencing here drew on T cells from blood (PBMCs), unsorted or a sorted subset (not recorded which), taken before or after yellow fever vaccination (not recorded which). The chain employs TRBV11-3 and TRBJ2-3; the D gene is not confidently resolved. The receptor's source is a young woman who received the yellow fever vaccine. Donor details come from another sample of the same person, matched by shared clones. This receptor carries the CDR3 CASSLGDTQYF. The base sequence is TGTGCCAGCAGCTTAGGGGATACGCAGTATTTT.